This TCR beta chain was captured in a study of CD8+ T cells in alopecia areata. Overall study findings and caveats: Scalp clonality, along with expanded CD8+ clones among the top 100, was significantly decreased by tofacitinib.

The authors extracted RNA and reverse transcribed it into cDNA as the sequencing template. Data came from immunoSEQ multiplex PCR; TCRdb stores just in-frame clones and leaves some out. The profile covers tens of thousands of clones, with about 70% appearing a single time and around a sixth taken by the ten largest. Concerning this clone: Its antigen is unidentified.

Noted treatment: oral pan-JAK inhibitor, 5-10 mg twice daily. Obtained from alopecia areata patients were lesional scalp punch biopsies along with peripheral blood. CD4+ and CD8+ T cells were sorted from PBMCs. The CDR3 sequence is 12 residues long. The germline CDR1 and CDR2 sequences are SGHDT and YYEEEE. V was cut by 4 bases and J by 10 bases, with 12 bases left in between. Sequencing was performed on CD8+ T cells sorted from blood, taken around week 44, from a patient treated with tofacitinib. The chain is built from TRBV5-6 and TRBJ2-1; no reliable D call. The sequence derives from a human donor with alopecia areata. The CDR3 DNA reads TGTGCCAGCAGCAATTCCTTTTACGAGCAGTTCTTC. Its protein product is CASSNSFYEQFF.